One sample yielded the 5 T cell receptor beta chains listed below, sequenced in a study of identical twins. One entry per CDR3 protein, called by TCRdb with MiXCR from the 5' RACE reads. The sample includes 200,000 to 300,000 distinct CDR3 sequences, roughly a tenth of them seen just once. What was sequenced was memory T cells sorted from blood. Every receptor here comes from a man in his fifties in good health.

The chain recombines TRBV7-2 with TRBJ2-7; D call uncertain. CDR1 and CDR2 from the germline V gene are SGHTA and FQGNSA. CDR3 length: 14 residues. V was shortened by 4 bases and J by 4 bases, with 14 bases between the two germline ends. DNA for the CDR3: TGTGCCAGCAGCTCACACTTGGGCGCTTACGAGCAGTACTTC. It codes for CASSSHLGAYEQYF.

The chain employs TRBV6-2 or TRBV6-3 and TRBJ1-6; D is ambiguous. The CDR3 length is 13 residues. Germline-derived CDR1 and CDR2 are MNHEY and SVGEGT. V was pared by 0 bases and J by 10 bases, with 7 bases between. In nucleotides, the CDR3 is TGTGCCAGCAGTTACTCCTTAGGATCACCCCTCCACTTT. Translated: CASSYSLGSPLHF.

This clonotype was found a few times. The CDR3 loop reads CASSDRQGPPTGELFF. CDR3 coding DNA: TGTGCCAGCAGCGACAGACAGGGACCCCCCACCGGGGAGCTGTTTTTT. The gene calls are TRBV9 and TRBJ2-2; 7 nucleotides agree with TRBD1. The CDR3 length is 16 residues. With 3 bases clipped from V and 4 bases from J, the junction kept 9 bases outside the gene matches. Germline-derived CDR1 and CDR2 are SGDLS and YYNGEE.

This clonotype appeared many times. The chain combines TRBV5-1 with TRBJ2-7; TRBD2 aligns across 7 bases. The V and J ends lost 0 bases and 9 bases, in that order; junction bases with no gene match: 6. Looked up from germline, CDR1 is SGHRS and CDR2 is YFSETQ. The CDR3 consists of 13 residues. The DNA for the CDR3 is TGCGCCAGCAGCTTGGTGGGACTAAGTCGGCAGTACTTC. This encodes CASSLVGLSRQYF.

This clonotype was counted only a few times. This sequence joins TRBV19 and TRBJ2-3, with 7 nucleotides matching TRBD2. V lost 3 bases, J lost 4 bases, and 4 bases stayed unmatched. Germline CDR1 LNHDA, CDR2 SQIVND (reference sequence). The CDR3 covers 14 residues. The CDR3 bases are TGTGCCAGTAGTATTGGCGGGAGCTCAGATACGCAGTATTTT. Translated: CASSIGGSSDTQYF. Variable domain in full (rest from reference TRBV19 and TRBJ2-3): DGGITQSPKYLFRKEGQNVTLSCEQNLNHDAMYWYRQDPGQGLRLIYYSQIVNDFQKGDIAEGYSVSREKKESFPLTVTSAQKNPTAFYLCASSIGGSSDTQYFGPGTRLTVL.